The clone carrying this TCR beta chain was observed a handful of times. The data stem from a study of T-cell reconstitution after alpha-beta-depleted transplantation in children. The V and J ends lost 5 bases and 9 bases, in that order; junction bases with no gene match: 6. The CDR3 contains 14 residues. Using unique molecular identifiers, the investigators prepared the TCRbeta library. TCRdb itself ran the PCR reads through MiXCR, one entry per CDR3 protein. The sample consists of about 980,000 distinct CDR3 sequences, about 29% of them appearing once. The receptor was isolated from a boy under two years old who had a stem cell transplant for SCID, so the T cells may come from the graft donor. This specimen was PBMCs, mostly from graft donor cells, taken 360 days after TCRalphabeta/CD19-depleted stem cell transplant. The chain joins TRBV12-3 or TRBV12-4 to TRBJ2-2; 10 nucleotides line up with TRBD1. The CDR3, as DNA: TGTGCCAGCAGTGGGACAGGGGCTGGGCGGGAGCTGTTTTTT. Translated: CASSGTGAGRELFF.